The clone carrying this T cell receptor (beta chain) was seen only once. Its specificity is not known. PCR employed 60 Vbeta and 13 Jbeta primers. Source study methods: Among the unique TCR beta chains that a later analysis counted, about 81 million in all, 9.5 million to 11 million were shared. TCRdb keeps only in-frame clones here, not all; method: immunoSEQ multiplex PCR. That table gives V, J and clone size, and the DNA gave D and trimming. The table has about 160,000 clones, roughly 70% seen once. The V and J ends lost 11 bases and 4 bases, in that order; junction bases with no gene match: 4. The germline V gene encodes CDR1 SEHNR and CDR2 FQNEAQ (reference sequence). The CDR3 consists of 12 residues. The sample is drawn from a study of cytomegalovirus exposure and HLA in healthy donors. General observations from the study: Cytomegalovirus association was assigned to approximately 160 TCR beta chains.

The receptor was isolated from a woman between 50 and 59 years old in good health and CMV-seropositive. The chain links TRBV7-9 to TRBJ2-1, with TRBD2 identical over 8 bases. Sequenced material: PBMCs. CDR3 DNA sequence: TGTGCCGTCCGGGGGGGTTACAATGAGCAGTTCTTC. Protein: CAVRGGYNEQFF. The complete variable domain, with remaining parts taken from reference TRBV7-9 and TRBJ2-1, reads DTGVSQNPRHKITKRGQNVTFRCDPISEHNRLYWYRQTLGQGPEFLTYFQNEAQLEKSRLLSDRFSAERPKGSFSTLEIQRTEQGDSAMYLCAVRGGYNEQFFGPGTRLTVL.